This T cell receptor beta chain came from a study of T-cell reconstitution after alpha-beta-depleted transplantation in children. V shed 0 bases and J shed 3 bases, with 21 bases lying between them. CDR1 and CDR2 (germline): MNHEY, SVGEGT. CDR3 length: 20 amino acids. Library preparation (for TCRbeta) was performed with unique molecular identifiers. TCRdb independently ran MiXCR on the PCR reads; one entry per CDR3 protein. This table holds roughly 20,000 distinct CDR3 sequences, about a tenth found once. This clonotype was counted at least ten times. The sample in question was PBMCs from the stem cell graft donor, obtained from the stem cell graft. The clonotype was recovered from a human donor who donated a stem cell graft to a child with chronic granulomatous disease. This rearrangement joins TRBV6-2 or TRBV6-3 to TRBJ2-6; the D gene could be TRBD1 or TRBD2 (5 bases each). CDR3 bases: TGTGCCAGCAGTTACTCCGGGTTGGGGGTTCTTGATGGTGGGGCCAACGTCCTGACTTTC. Translation: CASSYSGLGVLDGGANVLTF.